One and the same sample provided the 20 T cell receptor beta chains below, sequenced in a study of T cells in Graves' hyperthyroidism and ophthalmopathy. Amplified TCR beta CDR3 regions derived from RNA transcripts. During a first-round RT-PCR of the TCR CDR3, the HTBI primer set was used. A single record per CDR3 protein comes from TCRdb applying MiXCR to the multiplex PCR reads. This sample yields 500,000 to 550,000 distinct CDR3 sequences, of which less than 25% are seen a single time; less than 30% belongs to the top ten. The material sequenced was blood. Every receptor here comes from a man younger than 35 with Graves' hyperthyroidism.

This clonotype appeared many times. The chain carries TRBV28 and TRBJ1-1, with 9 bases aligning to TRBD1. The CDR3 is 15 amino acids. The germline gives CDR1 MDHEN, CDR2 SYDVKM. Trimming cost V 6 bases and J 1 base; bases outside gene matches: 6. The CDR3 nucleotides are TGTGCCAGCAGATTAACAGGGGGCTGGAACACTGAAGCTTTCTTT. Translated: CASRLTGGWNTEAFF.

The chain couples TRBV28 to TRBJ2-2, with D unclear. Trimming pared 6 bases from V and 6 bases from J, leaving 17 bases between. This CDR3 contains 15 residues. Germline CDR1 MDHEN, CDR2 SYDVKM. CDR3 sequence (DNA): TGTGCCAGCAGCAGATGGGTCAGAAACTCCGGGGAGCTGTTTTTT. This gives the protein CASSRWVRNSGELFF.

This clonotype was detected only a few times. The rearrangement uses TRBV20-1 and TRBJ2-7; D remains unclear. Trimming took off 5 bases at V and 1 base at J, with 12 bases between the two ends. The germline V gene has CDR1 DFQATT and CDR2 SNEGSKA (reference sequence). This CDR3 is 13 amino acids long. CDR3 bases: TGCAGTGCTTGGCTAGAGGAATCCTACGAGCAGTACTTC. It yields the protein CSAWLEESYEQYF.

This clonotype was counted ten times or more. This chain uses TRBV20-1 with TRBJ1-5; TRBD1 is a possible D gene (6 bases). Between the trimmed V and J ends, which lost 3 bases and 7 bases, there was a span of 16 bases. Germline V gene sequence: CDR1 DFQATT, CDR2 SNEGSKA (reference sequence). The CDR3 contains 14 residues. CDR3 loop: CSARERGRRQPQHF. Written as DNA, the CDR3 is TGCAGTGCTAGGGAGCGGGGGCGGCGGCAGCCCCAGCATTTT.

V gene TRBV19 combines with J gene TRBJ1-2, with 7 positions matching TRBD1. The CDR3 runs to 14 residues. Germline CDR1 reads LNHDA; CDR2 reads SQIVND (reference sequence). V shed 6 bases, J shed 5 bases, and the junction held 9 bases outside the gene matches. The CDR3 DNA reads TGTGCCAGTAGAGAGGCCGACAGGGTTTATGGCTACACCTTC. Its translation: CASREADRVYGYTF.

This clonotype was observed many times. The gene calls are TRBV6-1 and TRBJ1-5; tentatively, D is TRBD1 (5 bases). The V end lost 4 bases, the J end lost 0 bases, and 10 bases lay between the germline ends. CDR3 length equals 15 residues. CDR1 MNHNS and CDR2 SASEGT come from the germline V gene. The DNA for the CDR3 is TGTGCCAGCAGTGGAGAGGGGATTAGCAATCAGCCCCAGCATTTT. Translating it yields CASSGEGISNQPQHF.

The chain couples TRBV6-2 or TRBV6-3 to TRBJ2-5; a weak D match, TRBD2 (6 bases). Between the trimmed V and J ends, which lost 2 bases and 2 bases, there was a span of 12 bases. The CDR3 spans 15 residues. The germline CDR1 and CDR2 sequences are MNHEY and SVGEGT. The CDR3 reads CASSYNPAGQETQYF. The CDR3 coding sequence is TGTGCCAGCAGTTACAATCCGGCGGGGCAAGAGACCCAGTACTTC.

The chain combines TRBV27 with TRBJ2-7, with a tentative D call TRBD1 (5 bases). CDR1 is MNHEY and CDR2 is SMNVEV in the germline V gene (reference sequence). V was trimmed by 8 bases and J by 2 bases, leaving 22 bases between them. This CDR3 region has 16 residues. CDR3 sequence reads: CASRKIGPGPPYEQYF. The CDR3 DNA sequence: TGTGCCAGCCGTAAAATCGGGCCAGGGCCTCCCTACGAGCAGTACTTC.

This clonotype showed up many times. The CDR3 DNA follows: TGCGCCAGCAGCTTTCCAGGGGCCGGACTGAACACTGAAGCTTTCTTT. It encodes CASSFPGAGLNTEAFF. The V and J genes are TRBV5-1 and TRBJ1-1, with D possibly matching TRBD1 (6 bases). Germline CDR1 and CDR2: SGHRS and YFSETQ. CDR3 length: 16 amino acids. V lost 2 bases, J lost 0 bases, and 14 bases lay in between.

This clonotype was counted many times. The chain employs TRBV27 and TRBJ2-7; either TRBD1 or TRBD2 may supply D (7 bases each). This CDR3 is 15 amino acids long. Germline V gives CDR1 MNHEY, CDR2 SMNVEV (reference sequence). Trimming removed 2 bases at V and 3 bases at J, with 14 bases between. The CDR3 bases are TGTGCCAGCAGTTTAGGCAGGGGGGGTTTCTACGAGCAGTACTTC. This translates into CASSLGRGGFYEQYF.

This clonotype was seen at least ten times. The chain uses TRBV12-3 or TRBV12-4 and TRBJ1-2; D is undetermined. V shed 0 bases and J shed 1 base, with 6 bases lying between them. The CDR3 sequence is 14 residues long. CDR3 nucleotides: TGTGCCAGCAGTTTAGCGACGTTTAACTATGGCTACACCTTC. Residues: CASSLATFNYGYTF.

The table lists this clonotype with a few counts. V gene TRBV28 combines with J gene TRBJ2-7, with 9 positions matching TRBD2. The length of the CDR3 is 17 residues. Trimming at V came to 2 bases and at J to 6 bases, leaving 14 bases not matched to a gene. Germline V lookup: CDR1 MDHEN, CDR2 SYDVKM. The CDR3 here is CASSLGLTSGSIGEQYF. Written as DNA, the CDR3 is TGTGCCAGCAGTTTAGGGCTGACTAGCGGTTCGATAGGCGAGCAGTACTTC.

This clonotype has a count of ten or more. The chain couples TRBV27 to TRBJ2-2, with D unclear. Trimming left V 8 bases short and J 6 bases short, with 4 bases between. CDR3 length equals 10 residues. Germline lookup yields CDR1 MNHEY and CDR2 SMNVEV (reference sequence). The CDR3 DNA follows: TGTGCCAGCGCCGCCGGGGAGCTGTTTTTT. Its translation is CASAAGELFF.

This clonotype came up many times. The rearrangement links TRBV4-1 to TRBJ1-2; D unclear. Trimming shortened V by 2 bases and J by 2 bases, and 6 bases separated the two germline ends. CDR1 and CDR2 (germline): MGHRA, YSYEKL. The CDR3 runs 13 residues. Here the CDR3 reads CASSQNPNYGYTF. The CDR3 bases are TGCGCCAGCAGCCAAAACCCCAACTATGGCTACACCTTC.

V and J are TRBV6-5 and TRBJ1-6; the D gene is possibly TRBD1 (5 bases). CDR1 MNHEY and CDR2 SVGAGI come from the germline V gene. V lost 0 bases and J lost 10, with 16 bases in between. The CDR3 is 16 residues long. The CDR3: CASSYSGHFRSSPLHF. In DNA, the CDR3 is TGTGCCAGCAGTTACTCGGGGCATTTTCGAAGCTCACCCCTCCACTTT.

This clonotype was counted many times. The chain couples TRBV28 to TRBJ1-3; perhaps TRBD1 as D (5 bases). Germline V CDR1 and CDR2: MDHEN, SYDVKM. V gave up 8 bases and J gave up 2 bases, with 13 bases separating them. CDR3 size: 14 residues. Here the CDR3 reads CASFGTVPGNTIYF. In DNA form, the CDR3 reads TGTGCCAGCTTCGGGACGGTTCCTGGAAACACCATATATTTT.

This clonotype was counted many times. This chain connects TRBV20-1 to TRBJ1-5, with no clear D. V lost 3 bases and J 5 bases, leaving 11 bases between the germline ends. Germline assignment: CDR1 DFQATT and CDR2 SNEGSKA (reference sequence). The CDR3 is 13 residues long. The CDR3 nucleotides are TGCAGTGCTAGCCTCCAGTACCATCAGCCCCAGCATTTT. Translating it yields CSASLQYHQPQHF.

This clonotype was recorded a few times. This chain uses TRBV4-1 with TRBJ2-7; D unresolved. Trimming removed 0 bases at V and 3 bases at J, with 12 bases between. This CDR3 spans 15 amino acids. The V gene's germline CDR1 is MGHRA and CDR2 YSYEKL. The CDR3 sequence is CASSQDLSDYYEQYF. DNA for the CDR3: TGCGCCAGCAGCCAAGATCTTTCGGATTACTACGAGCAGTACTTC.

This clonotype was found many times. The gene calls are TRBV28 and TRBJ2-2; a weak D match, TRBD1 (6 bases). The CDR3 loop spans 15 amino acids. Germline values: CDR1 MDHEN, CDR2 SYDVKM. Deletions cut 6 bases from V and 8 bases from J, with 19 bases between. The CDR3 region has the DNA TGTGCCAGCAGAATACTCACAGGGTTCGGTGGGGAGCTGTTTTTT. Protein: CASRILTGFGGELFF.

This clonotype was observed a handful of times. The chain employs TRBV27 and TRBJ1-1; 9 bases match TRBD1. The CDR3 loop spans 13 amino acids. CDR1 is MNHEY, CDR2 SMNVEV, per germline (reference sequence). V trimming: 8 bases; J trimming: 8 bases; junction bases outside the gene matches: 9. CDR3 sequence reads: CASGPTGGSEAFF. Here the CDR3 DNA reads TGTGCCAGCGGTCCAACAGGGGGCTCCGAAGCTTTCTTT.